This T cell receptor beta chain was captured by sequencing in a study of blood T cell repertoires in COVID-19. The wider study: T cells, B-cell-depleted T cells, or PBMCs supplied cDNA or gDNA.

Germline CDR1 is KGHSH and CDR2 is LQKENI. V gave up 3 bases and J gave up 4 bases; unmatched junction bases: 11. This CDR3 contains 17 residues. Those enrolled in Seattle joined during active infection and were followed longitudinally afterward. Methods used by the authors: Reference gene primer amplification gave estimated nucleated cell counts. This table comes from immunoSEQ multiplex PCR, and its TCRdb copy is limited to in-frame clones, with some not included. Clone size and V and J calls were adopted from that table, with D and trimming inferred from the DNA. The profile shows under 250,000 clones, over 90% of them singletons.

The source of this sequence is a man aged 25-45 years with COVID-19, enrolled during active disease. The genes are TRBV18 and TRBJ1-3, with TRBD1 matching over 8 bases. Sequenced material: peripheral blood. The CDR3 reads CASSPSGTRGPGNTIYF. The CDR3 DNA sequence: TGTGCCAGCTCACCCTCCGGGACCAGGGGGCCAGGAAACACCATATATTTT. Filled out from reference TRBV18 and TRBJ1-3, the complete variable domain reads NAGVMQNPRHLVRRRGQEARLRCSPMKGHSHVYWYRQLPEEGLKFMVYLQKENIIDESGMPKERFSAEFPKEGPSILRIQQVVRGDSAAYFCASSPSGTRGPGNTIYFGEGSWLTVV.